The present TCR beta chain was sequenced within a study of T cells after yellow fever vaccination. Study observations and caveats: Booster sampling recovered most clones from primary vaccination (approximately 97% CD4, 80% to 90% CD8). Clonotypes found in both CD4 and CD8 compartments made up a small share.

This CDR3 contains 16 residues. With V trimmed by 3 bases and J by 0 bases, 7 bases remained unmatched. CDR1 and CDR2 (germline): KGHSH, LQKENI. The authors made TCR cDNA by 5'RACE template switching, adding a universal primer site and UMIs. TCRdb re-derived calls from the 5' RACE reads in MiXCR, one entry per CDR3 protein. Among around 260,000 distinct CDR3 sequences listed, approximately 5.2% were seen once. Comment on this clonotype: What it recognizes is unknown.

The chain couples TRBV18 to TRBJ1-1, with 7 bases fitting TRBD1. The sequence came from a man younger than 30 who received the YFV17D yellow fever vaccine. The sample consisted of CD4+ T cells sorted from PBMCs, taken on the day of the yellow fever booster vaccination. The CDR3 reads CASSPGQVRMNTEAFF. CDR3 DNA: TGTGCCAGCTCACCCGGACAGGTGAGAATGAACACTGAAGCTTTCTTT. The whole variable domain, filled in from reference TRBV18 and TRBJ1-1, reads NAGVMQNPRHLVRRRGQEARLRCSPMKGHSHVYWYRQLPEEGLKFMVYLQKENIIDESGMPKERFSAEFPKEGPSILRIQQVVRGDSAAYFCASSPGQVRMNTEAFFGQGTRLTVV.